Shown below are 30 T cell receptor beta chains from a single sample sequenced in a study of blood T cell repertoires in COVID-19. Profiled with immunoSEQ multiplex PCR; TCRdb holds only in-frame clones, not every one. Of approximately 170,000 clones in the sample, approximately 83% are singletons; the top ten hold approximately 12%. The sequenced sample consisted of peripheral blood. These receptor sequences come from a man in his 70s who had recovered from COVID-19.

The chain joins TRBV18 to TRBJ2-3; 7 nucleotides match TRBD1. CDR1 and CDR2 from the germline V gene are KGHSH and LQKENI. With 1 base clipped from V and 0 bases from J, the junction kept 1 base outside the gene matches. This CDR3 has 15 amino acids. The CDR3 is CASSPRGQSTDTQYF. The CDR3 nucleotides are TGTGCCAGCTCACCACGGGGACAGAGCACAGATACGCAGTATTTT.

The genes are TRBV10-3 and TRBJ1-1; the D gene is possibly TRBD1 (6 bases). Germline V gene lookup returns CDR1 ENHRY and CDR2 SYGVKD. The CDR3 has 15 residues. V lost 1 base and J lost 2, with 11 bases in between. CDR3 nucleotides: TGTGCCATCAGTGAGTTGGGGGGGCGAAACACTGAAGCTTTCTTT. Translation gives CAISELGGRNTEAFF.

V gene TRBV7-2 combines with J gene TRBJ2-1, with D possibly matching TRBD2 (6 bases). CDR3 length: 16 residues. Germline-derived CDR1 and CDR2 are SGHTA and FQGNSA. Trimming removed 5 bases from V and 7 bases from J, with 21 bases in between. CDR3 residues: CASSKPGLDSWNEQFF. The CDR3 DNA sequence: TGTGCCAGCAGCAAGCCGGGACTCGACTCCTGGAATGAGCAGTTCTTC. Using reference TRBV7-2 and TRBJ2-1 for the parts outside the CDR3, the full variable domain is GAGVSQSPSNKVTEKGKDVELRCDPISGHTALYWYRQSLGQGLEFLIYFQGNSAPDKSGLPSDRFSAERTGGSVSTLTIQRTQQEDSAVYLCASSKPGLDSWNEQFFGPGTRLTVL.

The chain couples TRBV3-1 (or the pseudogene TRBV3-2) to TRBJ2-1; 14 bases match TRBD2. There are 15 residues in the CDR3. V shed 5 bases, J shed 9 bases, and the junction held 6 bases outside the gene matches. Germline V gives CDR1 LGHDT, CDR2 YNNKEL (reference sequence). This CDR3 is CASSMTSGRALEQFF. CDR3 sequence (DNA): TGTGCCAGCAGCATGACTAGCGGGAGGGCCCTTGAGCAGTTCTTC.

The chain recombines TRBV7-2 with TRBJ2-7; D possibly corresponds to TRBD1 (5 bases). Germline loops: CDR1 SGHTA, CDR2 FQGNSA. This CDR3 is built from 16 residues. V was shortened by 1 base and J by 0 bases, with 13 bases between the two germline ends. The CDR3 loop reads CASSLGGHGSSYEQYF. DNA of the CDR3: TGTGCCAGCAGCTTAGGGGGCCACGGCAGCTCCTACGAGCAGTACTTC.

The V call is TRBV7-2, the J call TRBJ2-7; 7 bases match TRBD2. The CDR3 totals 15 residues. Trimming removed 5 bases from V and 6 bases from J; junction bases left unmatched: 13. The germline CDR1 and CDR2 sequences are SGHTA and FQGNSA. CDR3 loop: CASSREVAGAGEQYF. The CDR3 DNA reads as TGTGCCAGCAGCCGTGAGGTGGCGGGAGCGGGCGAGCAGTACTTC.

The J gene is TRBJ2-1, the V gene TRBV7-3; 15 bases are shared with TRBD2. V lost 3 bases, J lost 6 bases, and 0 bases stayed unmatched. This CDR3 has 15 amino acids. Germline-derived CDR1 and CDR2 are SGHTA and FQGTGA. CDR3 DNA: TGTGCCAGCAGCTTGGGACTAGCGGGAGGCAATGAGCAGTTCTTC. This translates into CASSLGLAGGNEQFF. The complete variable domain, with remaining parts taken from reference TRBV7-3 and TRBJ2-1, reads GAGVSQTPSNKVTEKGKYVELRCDPISGHTALYWYRQSLGQGPEFLIYFQGTGAADDSGLPNDRFFAVRPEGSVSTLKIQRTERGDSAVYLCASSLGLAGGNEQFFGPGTRLTVL.

This chain uses TRBV5-4 with TRBJ2-3; possible D gene TRBD2, 6 bases. The germline V gene encodes CDR1 SGHNT and CDR2 YYREEE (reference sequence). The CDR3 sequence is 17 residues long. Trimming stripped 0 bases from V and 3 bases from J, with 17 bases between. For the CDR3, the DNA is TGTGCCAGCAGCTTGGGGGCCGGGACTCCTTCAACAGATACGCAGTATTTT. The encoded protein is CASSLGAGTPSTDTQYF.

This chain connects TRBV7-2 to TRBJ2-1, with 13 nucleotides matching TRBD2. The CDR3 is made up of 16 amino acids. Per germline, CDR1 SGHTA and CDR2 FQGNSA. V shed 4 bases, J shed 6 bases, and the junction held 6 bases outside the gene matches. The CDR3 region has the DNA TGTGCCAGCAGCTCCCGGGGACTAGCGGGAACCAATGAGCAGTTCTTC. Amino acid sequence: CASSSRGLAGTNEQFF.

This clone was detected only once. This rearrangement joins TRBV6-2 or TRBV6-3 to TRBJ2-7; a possible D gene is TRBD2 (6 bases). V was pared by 6 bases and J by 1 base, with 13 bases between. Germline V lookup: CDR1 MNHEY, CDR2 SVGEGT. CDR3 length: 14 residues. The CDR3, as DNA: TGTGCCAGCAGCTGGGGGGTCCGATCCTACGAGCAGTACTTC. Translated: CASSWGVRSYEQYF.

V is TRBV9 and J is TRBJ2-3, with 9 bases lining up with TRBD1. Germline V lookup: CDR1 SGDLS, CDR2 YYNGEE. This CDR3 has 15 residues. The V segment lost 3 bases and the J segment 2 bases; nucleotides outside the gene matches: 4. CDR3 amino acids: CASSAGDRATDTQYF. For the CDR3, the DNA is TGTGCCAGCAGCGCCGGGGACAGGGCCACAGATACGCAGTATTTT.

V and J are TRBV30 and TRBJ2-7; the D gene is possibly TRBD1 (6 bases). The CDR3 contains 15 residues. The V and J ends lost 0 bases and 0 bases respectively, with 12 bases between them. The V gene's germline CDR1 is GTSNPN and CDR2 SVGIG (reference sequence). The CDR3 region has the DNA TGTGCCTGGAGTGTTCCGAGGACAGACTCCTACGAGCAGTACTTC. Amino acids: CAWSVPRTDSYEQYF.

The gene calls are TRBV19 and TRBJ1-5; no definite D call. CDR3 length: 15 residues. Trimming shortened V by 5 bases and J by 7 bases, and 18 bases separated the two germline ends. Germline-derived CDR1 and CDR2 are LNHDA and SQIVND (reference sequence). CDR3 sequence (DNA): TGTGCCAGTAGTGTCGGGGTAGTAGGCGGCCAGCCCCAGCATTTT. Residues: CASSVGVVGGQPQHF.

The chain recombines TRBV19 with TRBJ2-2, with a tentative D call TRBD2 (6 bases). The V end was cut by 4 bases, the J end by 0 bases, with 30 bases between. The CDR3 length is 22 residues. The V gene's germline CDR1 is LNHDA and CDR2 SQIVND (reference sequence). DNA of the CDR3: TGTGCCAGTAGTAAACATGGGGGGTCGACGGTCCCTGGGGACCCGAACACCGGGGAGCTGTTTTTT. As protein: CASSKHGGSTVPGDPNTGELFF.

J is TRBJ2-2 and V is TRBV7-2; 9 bases line up with TRBD2. Germline values: CDR1 SGHTA, CDR2 FQGNSA. The CDR3 has 14 residues. The trim removed 8 bases at V and 7 bases at J, leaving 8 bases unmatched. In DNA form, the CDR3 reads TGTGCCAGCGTTAGCGGGAGTAGGGGCGGGGAGCTGTTTTTT. Translating it yields CASVSGSRGGELFF.

The chain joins TRBV13 to TRBJ2-1; a weak D match, TRBD2 (5 bases). The CDR3 is made up of 13 amino acids. V was pared by 4 bases and J by 12 bases, with 16 bases between. Per the germline V gene, CDR1 is PRHDT and CDR2 is FYEKMQ (reference sequence). This CDR3 is CASSSIPGIAQFF. The DNA for the CDR3 is TGTGCCAGCAGCTCCATCCCGGGAATTGCGCAGTTCTTC.

The rearrangement uses TRBV19 and TRBJ1-4; unclear D gene. Germline V gene lookup returns CDR1 LNHDA and CDR2 SQIVND (reference sequence). V lost 3 bases, J lost 2 bases, and 16 bases lay in between. The CDR3 is made up of 17 amino acids. CDR3 residues: CASSMLFPGRTNEKLFF. The DNA for the CDR3 is TGTGCCAGTAGTATGCTGTTTCCGGGGAGGACTAATGAAAAACTGTTTTTT.

Comments on this clone: The sample carries other DNA sequences with the same CDR3. J is TRBJ1-1 and V is TRBV18; the match to TRBD1 covers 7 bases. The CDR3 runs 15 residues. Germline lookup yields CDR1 KGHSH and CDR2 LQKENI. V shed 4 bases and J 1 base; nucleotides not matched to a gene: 6. CDR3: CASSLEQGRNTEAFF. Written as DNA, the CDR3 is TGTGCCAGCTCACTGGAACAGGGGAGGAACACTGAAGCTTTCTTT.

The chain has TRBV10-1 and TRBJ2-7; the D gene is possibly TRBD1 (6 bases). Trimming removed 3 bases at V and 5 bases at J, with 11 bases between. Germline CDR1 WNHNN, CDR2 SYGVQD (reference sequence). The CDR3 has 13 residues. The CDR3 nucleotides read TGCGCCAGCAGTGATACAGGGTCTGACGAGCAGTACTTC. Its protein product is CASSDTGSDEQYF.

The chain uses TRBV2 and TRBJ1-3; the D gene is possibly TRBD1 (6 bases). Germline assignment: CDR1 SNHLY and CDR2 FYNNEI. CDR3 size: 13 residues. V lost 7 bases and J lost 2, with 9 bases in between. The CDR3 is CASTQGTGNTIYF. CDR3 sequence (DNA): TGTGCCAGCACACAGGGTACTGGAAACACCATATATTTT.

This clone has a handful of counts. This chain uses TRBV2 with TRBJ2-7, with unresolved D. The ends were cut back, 5 bases at V and 0 bases at J, with 8 bases in the middle. The CDR3 is made up of 13 amino acids. Germline CDR1 is SNHLY and CDR2 is FYNNEI. The CDR3 nucleotides are TGTGCCAGCAGTTACACATACTCCTACGAGCAGTACTTC. Translating gives CASSYTYSYEQYF. Using reference TRBV2 and TRBJ2-7 for the parts outside the CDR3, the full variable domain is EPEVTQTPSHQVTQMGQEVILRCVPISNHLYFYWYRQILGQKVEFLVSFYNNEISEKSEIFDDQFSVERPDGSNFTLKIRSTKLEDSAMYFCASSYTYSYEQYFGPGTRLTVT.

The chain links TRBV11-3 to TRBJ2-2; TRBD1 matches at 8 bases. CDR3 length: 17 residues. Germline V gene lookup returns CDR1 SGHNT and CDR2 YENEEA. The junction had 12 bases not matched to a gene; V was cut back by 2 bases and J by 7 bases. As DNA, the CDR3 is TGTGCCAGCAGCTTATTTGCCGGAACAGGGGGTAGCGGGGAGCTGTTTTTT. Protein product: CASSLFAGTGGSGELFF.

The rearrangement uses TRBV5-6 and TRBJ1-1, with D unresolved. The CDR3 length is 14 residues. V lost 1 base and J lost 3, with 10 bases in between. Germline V gene sequence: CDR1 SGHDT, CDR2 YYEEEE. The CDR3 DNA sequence: TGTGCCAGCAGCTTGATAGATTCGGACACTGAAGCTTTCTTT. Protein: CASSLIDSDTEAFF.

The rearrangement joins TRBV5-1 to TRBJ1-3, with D possibly matching TRBD1 (6 bases). Germline CDR1 and CDR2: SGHRS and YFSETQ. V was clipped by 4 bases and J by 0 bases, with 14 bases between them. The CDR3 is 16 residues long. CDR3 region: CASSRRQVDSGNTIYF. In DNA form, the CDR3 reads TGCGCCAGCAGCAGACGACAGGTCGACTCTGGAAACACCATATATTTT.

The CDR3 bases are TGTGCCAGCAGTTTGTTCAGGGAAAACTATGGCTACACCTTC. It yields the protein CASSLFRENYGYTF. This chain links TRBV28 with TRBJ1-2; possible D gene TRBD1, 5 bases. CDR1 and CDR2 (germline): MDHEN, SYDVKM. V lost 3 bases and J lost 2, with 10 bases in between. This CDR3 comprises 14 residues.

This rearrangement joins TRBV28 to TRBJ1-1; tentative D call: TRBD1 (5 bases). The ends were cut back, 0 bases at V and 0 bases at J, with 8 bases in the middle. The germline CDR1 and CDR2 sequences are MDHEN and SYDVKM. CDR3 length: 15 amino acids. CDR3 nucleotide sequence: TGTGCCAGCAGTTTATGGCGGGGCATGAACACTGAAGCTTTCTTT. It yields the protein CASSLWRGMNTEAFF.

The chain joins TRBV7-2 to TRBJ2-5; maybe TRBD1 (5 bases). The germline CDR1 and CDR2 sequences are SGHTA and FQGNSA. V shed 0 bases and J shed 2 bases, with 7 bases lying between them. The CDR3 runs to 14 residues. CDR3 nucleotides: TGTGCCAGCAGCTTAGCCGGACAACAAGAGACCCAGTACTTC. The encoded protein is CASSLAGQQETQYF.

This sequence joins TRBV6-1 and TRBJ2-1; 7 positions match TRBD2. After removal of 0 bases from V and 15 bases from J, the junction contained 20 bases not matched to a gene. This CDR3 has 17 amino acids. Germline V gene data show CDR1 as MNHNS and CDR2 as SASEGT. CDR3 sequence (DNA): TGTGCCAGCAGTGAAGCCCTAGCGGCTGGAGCCACCCCCGCGCTGTTCTTC. Its protein is CASSEALAAGATPALFF.

Sample share makes this clone medium-sized. This chain uses TRBV4-3 with TRBJ1-2; 7 nucleotides match TRBD1. CDR1 and CDR2 (germline): LGHNA, YSLEER. After removal of 5 bases from V and 5 bases from J, the junction contained 14 bases not matched to a gene. The CDR3 is made up of 16 amino acids. CDR3 protein: CASSFYRGVASYGYTF. The CDR3 DNA reads TGCGCCAGCAGCTTTTACAGGGGAGTAGCTTCATATGGCTACACCTTC.

This rearrangement joins TRBV6-1 to TRBJ1-5, with D maybe TRBD1 (5 bases). This CDR3 has 13 residues. The germline V and J ends were trimmed by 3 bases and 11 bases, with 14 bases remaining between them. Germline V gives CDR1 MNHNS, CDR2 SASEGT. The CDR3 DNA sequence: TGTGCCAGCAGTGAGACAGTGGGCACGGCCCAGCATTTT. This codes for CASSETVGTAQHF.